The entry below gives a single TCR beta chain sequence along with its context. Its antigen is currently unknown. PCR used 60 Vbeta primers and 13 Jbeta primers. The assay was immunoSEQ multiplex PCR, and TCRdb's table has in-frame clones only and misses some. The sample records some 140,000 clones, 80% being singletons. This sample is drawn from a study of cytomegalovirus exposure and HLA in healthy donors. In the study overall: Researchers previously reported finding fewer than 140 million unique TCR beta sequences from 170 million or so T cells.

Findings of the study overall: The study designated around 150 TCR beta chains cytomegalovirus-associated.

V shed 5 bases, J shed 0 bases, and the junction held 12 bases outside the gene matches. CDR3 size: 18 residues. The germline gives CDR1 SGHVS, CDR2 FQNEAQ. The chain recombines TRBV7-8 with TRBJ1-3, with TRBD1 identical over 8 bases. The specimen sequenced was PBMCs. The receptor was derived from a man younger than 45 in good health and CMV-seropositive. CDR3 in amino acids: CASSGDRRTISSGNTIYF. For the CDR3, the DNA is TGTGCCAGCAGCGGGGACAGGAGGACTATAAGCTCTGGAAACACCATATATTTT.